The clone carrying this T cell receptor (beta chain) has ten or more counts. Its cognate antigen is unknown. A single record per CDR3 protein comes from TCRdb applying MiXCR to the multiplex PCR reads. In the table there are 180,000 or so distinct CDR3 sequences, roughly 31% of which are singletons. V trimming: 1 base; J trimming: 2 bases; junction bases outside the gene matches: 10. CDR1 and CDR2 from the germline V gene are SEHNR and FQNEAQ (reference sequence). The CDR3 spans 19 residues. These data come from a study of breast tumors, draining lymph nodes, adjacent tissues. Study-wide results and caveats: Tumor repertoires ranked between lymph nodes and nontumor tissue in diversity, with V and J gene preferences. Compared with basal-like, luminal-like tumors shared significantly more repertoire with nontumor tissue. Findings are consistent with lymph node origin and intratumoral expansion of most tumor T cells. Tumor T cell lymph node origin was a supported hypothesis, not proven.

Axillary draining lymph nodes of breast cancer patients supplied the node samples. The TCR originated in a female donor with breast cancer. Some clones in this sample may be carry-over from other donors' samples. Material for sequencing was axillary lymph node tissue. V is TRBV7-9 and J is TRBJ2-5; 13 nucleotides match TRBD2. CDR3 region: CASSLGLGLAGSNQETQYF. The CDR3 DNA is TGTGCCAGCAGCTTAGGCCTGGGACTAGCGGGATCAAATCAAGAGACCCAGTACTTC.